The present T cell receptor (beta chain) was sequenced within a study of beta chain features in type 1 diabetes. Reverse transcription of all isolated RNA meant that expressed TCRB transcripts were sequenced. The repertoire was sequenced with immunoSEQ multiplex PCR; TCRdb's copy has only in-frame clones and lacks some. This table holds around 240,000 clones, over 7.5% found once. This clone was seen only a few times. The sequence was obtained from a woman aged 18-35 years in good health. The material sequenced was naive CD4+ T cells from blood.

CDR3 nucleotide sequence: TGTGCGGCGGGGGTCTATCAGCCCCAGCATTTT. Translated, it gives CAAGVYQPQHF. This chain links TRBV19 with TRBJ1-5; possible D gene TRBD1, 5 bases. This CDR3 comprises 11 residues. Germline CDR1 LNHDA, CDR2 SQIVND (reference sequence).